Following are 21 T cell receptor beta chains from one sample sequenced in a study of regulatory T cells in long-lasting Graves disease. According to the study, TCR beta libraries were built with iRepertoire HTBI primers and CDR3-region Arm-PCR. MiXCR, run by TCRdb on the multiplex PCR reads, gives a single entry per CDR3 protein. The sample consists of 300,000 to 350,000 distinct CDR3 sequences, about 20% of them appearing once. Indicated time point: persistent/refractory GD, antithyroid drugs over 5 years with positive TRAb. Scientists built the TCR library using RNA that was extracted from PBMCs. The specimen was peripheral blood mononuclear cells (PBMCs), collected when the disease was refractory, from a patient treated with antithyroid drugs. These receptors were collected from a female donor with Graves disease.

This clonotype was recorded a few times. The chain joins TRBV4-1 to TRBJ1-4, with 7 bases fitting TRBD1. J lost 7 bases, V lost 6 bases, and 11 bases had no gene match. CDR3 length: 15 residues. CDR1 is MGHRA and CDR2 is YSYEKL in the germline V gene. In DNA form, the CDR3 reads TGCGCCAGCAGGCGCCAGACAGGGATTGGTGAAAAACTGTTTTTT. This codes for CASRRQTGIGEKLFF.

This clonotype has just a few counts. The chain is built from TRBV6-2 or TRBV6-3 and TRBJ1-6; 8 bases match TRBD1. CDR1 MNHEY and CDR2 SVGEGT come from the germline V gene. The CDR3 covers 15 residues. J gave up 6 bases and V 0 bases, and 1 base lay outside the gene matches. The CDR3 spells CASSYSGQVNSPLHF. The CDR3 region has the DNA TGTGCCAGCAGTTACTCGGGACAGGTTAATTCACCCCTCCACTTT.

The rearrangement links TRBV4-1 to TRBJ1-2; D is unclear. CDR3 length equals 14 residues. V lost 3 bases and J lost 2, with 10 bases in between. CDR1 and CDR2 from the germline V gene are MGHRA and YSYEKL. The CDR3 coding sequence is TGCGCCAGCAGCCAGGAACAGAGGAACTATGGCTACACCTTC. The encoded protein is CASSQEQRNYGYTF.

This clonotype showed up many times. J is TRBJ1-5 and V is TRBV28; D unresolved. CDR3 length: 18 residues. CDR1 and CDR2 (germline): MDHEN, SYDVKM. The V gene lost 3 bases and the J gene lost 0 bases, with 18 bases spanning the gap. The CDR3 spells CASSLPRLGSHSNQPQHF. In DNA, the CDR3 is TGTGCCAGCAGTTTGCCCCGGTTGGGCAGCCATAGCAATCAGCCCCAGCATTTT.

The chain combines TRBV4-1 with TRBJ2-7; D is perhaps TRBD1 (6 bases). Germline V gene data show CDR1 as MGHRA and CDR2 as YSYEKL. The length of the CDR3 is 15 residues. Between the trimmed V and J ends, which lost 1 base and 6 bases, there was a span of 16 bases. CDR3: CASSQAAGARSEQYF. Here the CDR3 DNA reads TGCGCCAGCAGCCAAGCAGCAGGGGCCAGGAGCGAGCAGTACTTC.

The CDR3 DNA sequence: TGTGCCAGCGGTACAGGTACCTTGCAAGAGACCCAGTACTTC. Translating gives CASGTGTLQETQYF. This chain links TRBV2 with TRBJ2-5; a possible D gene is TRBD1 (5 bases). Per germline, CDR1 SNHLY and CDR2 FYNNEI. The ends were cut back, 8 bases at V and 2 bases at J, with 15 bases in the middle. The CDR3 is 14 amino acids.

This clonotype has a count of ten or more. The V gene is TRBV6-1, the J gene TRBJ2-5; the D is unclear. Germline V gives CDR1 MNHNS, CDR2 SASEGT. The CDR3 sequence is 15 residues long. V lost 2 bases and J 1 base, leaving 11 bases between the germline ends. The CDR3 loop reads CASSERLWGQETQYF. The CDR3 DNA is TGTGCCAGCAGTGAAAGGCTTTGGGGCCAAGAGACCCAGTACTTC.

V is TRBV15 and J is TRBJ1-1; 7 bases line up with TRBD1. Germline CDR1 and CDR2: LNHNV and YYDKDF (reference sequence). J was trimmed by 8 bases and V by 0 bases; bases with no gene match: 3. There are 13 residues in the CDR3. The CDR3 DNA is TGTGCCACCAGCAGAGATATGGACAGGGAAGCTTTCTTT. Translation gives CATSRDMDREAFF.

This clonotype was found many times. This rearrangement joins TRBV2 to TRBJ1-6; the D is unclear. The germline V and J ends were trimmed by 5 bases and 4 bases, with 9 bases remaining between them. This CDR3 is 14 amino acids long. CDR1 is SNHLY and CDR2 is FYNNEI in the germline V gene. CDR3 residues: CASSREPYNSPLHF. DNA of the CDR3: TGTGCCAGCAGTCGGGAGCCGTATAATTCACCCCTCCACTTT.

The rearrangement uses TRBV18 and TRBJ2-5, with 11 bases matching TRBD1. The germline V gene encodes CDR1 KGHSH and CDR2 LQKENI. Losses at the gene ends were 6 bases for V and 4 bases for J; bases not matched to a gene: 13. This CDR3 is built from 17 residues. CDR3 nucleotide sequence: TGTGCCAGCTCCCGTATCAAAGCTGGACAGGGGGCAGAGACCCAGTACTTC. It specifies CASSRIKAGQGAETQYF.

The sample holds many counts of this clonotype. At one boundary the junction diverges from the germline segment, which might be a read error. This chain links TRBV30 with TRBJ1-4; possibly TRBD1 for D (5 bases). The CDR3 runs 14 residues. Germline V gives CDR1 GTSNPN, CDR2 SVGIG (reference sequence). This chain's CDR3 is CAWRVGTREGKTVF. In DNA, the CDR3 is TGTGCCTGGAGAGTTGGGACCCGAGAAGGAAAAACTGTTTTT.

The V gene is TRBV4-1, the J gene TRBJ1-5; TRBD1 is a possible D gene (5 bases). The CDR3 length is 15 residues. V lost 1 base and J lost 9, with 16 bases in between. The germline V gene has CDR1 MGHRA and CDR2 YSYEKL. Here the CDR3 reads CASSQGGNSLGPQHF. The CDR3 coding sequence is TGCGCCAGCAGCCAAGGGGGCAACTCCCTAGGGCCCCAGCATTTT.

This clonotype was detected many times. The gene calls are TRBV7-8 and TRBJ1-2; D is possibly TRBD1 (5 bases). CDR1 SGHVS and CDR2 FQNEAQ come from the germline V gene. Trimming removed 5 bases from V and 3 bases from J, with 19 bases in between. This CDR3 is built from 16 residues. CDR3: CASSPPRQGGDYGYTF. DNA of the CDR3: TGTGCCAGCAGCCCCCCCCGGCAGGGAGGAGACTATGGCTACACCTTC.

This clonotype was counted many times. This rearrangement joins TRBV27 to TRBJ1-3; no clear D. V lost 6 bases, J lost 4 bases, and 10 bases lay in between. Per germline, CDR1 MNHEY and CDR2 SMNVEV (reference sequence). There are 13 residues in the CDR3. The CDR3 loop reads CASSLATGNTIYF. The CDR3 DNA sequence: TGTGCCAGCAGCCTAGCTACAGGAAACACCATATATTTT.

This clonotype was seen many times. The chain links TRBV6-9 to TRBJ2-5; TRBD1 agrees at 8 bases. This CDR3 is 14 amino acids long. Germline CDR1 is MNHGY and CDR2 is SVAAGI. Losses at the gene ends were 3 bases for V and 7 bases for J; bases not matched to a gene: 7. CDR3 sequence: CASSYPDRAGTQYF. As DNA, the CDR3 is TGTGCCAGCAGTTACCCGGACAGGGCAGGGACCCAGTACTTC.

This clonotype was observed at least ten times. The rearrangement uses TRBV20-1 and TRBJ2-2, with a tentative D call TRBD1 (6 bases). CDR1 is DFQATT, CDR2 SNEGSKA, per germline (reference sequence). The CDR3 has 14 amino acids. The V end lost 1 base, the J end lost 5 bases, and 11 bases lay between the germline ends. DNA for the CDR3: TGCAGTGCTAGAGTCTCAGGACAGACCGGGGAGCTGTTTTTT. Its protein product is CSARVSGQTGELFF.

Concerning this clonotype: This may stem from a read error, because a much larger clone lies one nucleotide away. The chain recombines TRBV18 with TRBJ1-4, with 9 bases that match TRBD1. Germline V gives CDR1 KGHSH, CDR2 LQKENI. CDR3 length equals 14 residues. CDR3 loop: CANSLRDRAEKLFF. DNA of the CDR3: TGTGCCAACTCACTCCGGGACAGGGCAGAAAAACTGTTTTTT.

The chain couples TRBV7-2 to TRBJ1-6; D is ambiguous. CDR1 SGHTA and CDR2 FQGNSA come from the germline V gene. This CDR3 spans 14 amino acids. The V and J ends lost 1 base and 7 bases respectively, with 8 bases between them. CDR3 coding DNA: TGTGCCAGCAGCTTAGAAAGCCACAATTCACCCCTCCACTTT. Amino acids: CASSLESHNSPLHF.

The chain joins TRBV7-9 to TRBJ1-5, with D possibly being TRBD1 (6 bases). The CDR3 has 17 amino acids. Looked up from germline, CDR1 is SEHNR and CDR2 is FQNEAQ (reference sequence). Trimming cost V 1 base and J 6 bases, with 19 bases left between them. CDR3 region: CASSLVSPGEGFQPQHF. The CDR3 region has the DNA TGTGCCAGCAGCTTAGTGTCTCCAGGGGAAGGGTTTCAGCCCCAGCATTTT.

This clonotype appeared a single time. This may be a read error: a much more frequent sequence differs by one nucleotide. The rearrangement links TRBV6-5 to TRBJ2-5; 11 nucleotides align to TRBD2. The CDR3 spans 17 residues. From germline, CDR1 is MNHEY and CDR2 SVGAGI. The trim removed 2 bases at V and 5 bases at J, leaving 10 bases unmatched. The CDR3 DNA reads TGTGCCAGCAGTTACGGTATAGCGGGGGGGCTTTGGGAGACCCAGTACTTC. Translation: CASSYGIAGGLWETQYF.

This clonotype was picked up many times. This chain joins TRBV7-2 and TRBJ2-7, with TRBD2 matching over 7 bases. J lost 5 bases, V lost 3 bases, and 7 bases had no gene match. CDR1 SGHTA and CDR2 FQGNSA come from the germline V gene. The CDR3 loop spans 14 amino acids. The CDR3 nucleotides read TGTGCCAGCAGCTTGGGAGGGGCTCTGGACGAGCAGTACTTC. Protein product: CASSLGGALDEQYF.